A single T cell receptor beta chain is shown here with its context. Its antigen is not known. CD45RO-negative, CCR7-selected cells formed the naive CD8 fraction, which excluded terminally differentiated effector memory CD45RA+ cells. Assay runs were performed at deep level. Using immunoSEQ multiplex PCR, the repertoire was profiled, and TCRdb retains in-frame clones only, with some absent. Here the sample spans over 750,000 clones, roughly 96% being singletons. This record comes from a study of shared clonotypes between healthy human individuals. V lost 5 bases, J lost 4 bases, and 12 bases stayed unmatched. The CDR3 consists of 16 residues. In germline, CDR1 is MNHEY, CDR2 SMNVEV (reference sequence). Overall study findings and caveats: Represented diversity (both genetic and exposure-history) was limited by the small number of donors. The naive CD4 repertoires of several donors were compared, and approximately 5% of clonotypes were shared.

The rearrangement uses TRBV27 and TRBJ2-5, with TRBD2 matching 8 bases. The sequence derives from a man younger than 40 in good health. Sequences were obtained from naive CD8+ T cells sorted from blood. CDR3 sequence: CASSNAGGPIRETQYF. CDR3 coding DNA: TGTGCCAGCAGTAACGCGGGGGGCCCTATCCGAGAGACCCAGTACTTC.